This T cell receptor beta chain was obtained from a study of blood T cell repertoires in COVID-19. Background on the study: Samples of COVID-19 (acute and convalescent) were obtained from the United States, Italy and Spain. T cells, B-cell-depleted T cells, or PBMCs supplied cDNA or gDNA.

The CDR3 covers 13 residues. Trimming shortened V by 4 bases and J by 3 bases, and 11 bases separated the two germline ends. The V gene's germline CDR1 is SQVTM and CDR2 ANQGSEA. How the authors handled the data: Reference gene primers were amplified, and this amplification served to estimate nucleated cell counts. Profiled with immunoSEQ multiplex PCR; TCRdb holds only in-frame clones, not every one. V, J and clone size reflect that table, while D and trimming were determined from the DNA. The sample includes about 340,000 clones, around four fifths seen only once; the top ten take about 2.7%. This sequence was found in a man aged 25 to 40 with active or convalescent COVID-19. The sequenced sample was peripheral blood. The chain joins TRBV29-1 to TRBJ2-3; D perhaps matches TRBD2 (5 bases). The CDR3 bases are TGCAGCGTTGGAGGGTTCGGAACAGATACGCAGTATTTT. As protein: CSVGGFGTDTQYF.